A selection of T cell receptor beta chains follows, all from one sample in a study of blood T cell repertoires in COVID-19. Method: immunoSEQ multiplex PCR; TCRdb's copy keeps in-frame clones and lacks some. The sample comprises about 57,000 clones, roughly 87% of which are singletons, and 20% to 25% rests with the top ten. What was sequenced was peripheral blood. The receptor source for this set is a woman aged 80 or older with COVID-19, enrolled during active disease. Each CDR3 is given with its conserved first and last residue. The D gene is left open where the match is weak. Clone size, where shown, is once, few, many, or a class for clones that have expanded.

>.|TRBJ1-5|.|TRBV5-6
CASSPRGNQPQHF
TGTGCCAGCAGCCCCCGGGGCAATCAGCCCCAGCATTTT
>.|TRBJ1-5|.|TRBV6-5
CASSSGGNQPQHF
TGTGCCAGCAGCTCAGGGGGCAATCAGCCCCAGCATTTT
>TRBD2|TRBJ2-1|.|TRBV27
CASSQGLAGVISYNEQFF
TGTGCCAGCAGTCAGGGACTAGCGGGGGTGATTTCCTACAATGAGCAGTTCTTC
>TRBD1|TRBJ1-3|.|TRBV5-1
CASSFGTAQLARGNTIYF
TGCGCCAGCAGCTTCGGGACAGCCCAGCTGGCTCGAGGAAACACCATATATTTT
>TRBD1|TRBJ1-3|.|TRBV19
CASSHRDRGNGDTIYF
TGTGCCAGTAGCCACCGGGACAGGGGGAATGGAGACACCATATATTTT
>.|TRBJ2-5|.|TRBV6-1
CASSEGPGYQETQYF
TGTGCCAGCAGTGAGGGGCCAGGCTACCAAGAGACCCAGTACTTC
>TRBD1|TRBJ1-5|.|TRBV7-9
CASSKTGMDNQPQHF
TGTGCCAGCAGCAAGACAGGGATGGACAATCAGCCCCAGCATTTT
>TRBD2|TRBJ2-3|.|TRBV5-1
CASSLSASGVVGTDTQYF
TGCGCCAGCAGCTTGAGTGCTAGCGGGGTCGTTGGCACAGATACGCAGTATTTT
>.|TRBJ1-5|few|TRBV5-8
CASSHRGANQPQHF
TGTGCCAGCAGTCATAGGGGTGCCAATCAGCCCCAGCATTTT
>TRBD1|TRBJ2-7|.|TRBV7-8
CASSSSTGQGYYEQYF
TGTGCCAGCAGCTCAAGCACGGGACAGGGATACTACGAGCAGTACTTC
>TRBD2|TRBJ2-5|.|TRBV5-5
CASSLEAGGPKTQYF
TGTGCCAGCAGCTTGGAGGCGGGGGGGCCGAAGACCCAGTACTTC
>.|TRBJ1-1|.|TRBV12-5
CASGLSGANTEAFF
TGTGCTAGTGGGTTGTCAGGGGCGAACACTGAAGCTTTCTTT
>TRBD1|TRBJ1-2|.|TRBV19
CASSPGQGNGVSGYTF
TGTGCCAGTAGTCCCGGACAGGGTAACGGGGTAAGCGGCTACACCTTC
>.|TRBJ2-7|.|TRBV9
CASSKTPNQAYEQYF
TGTGCCAGCAGCAAAACCCCAAATCAGGCCTACGAGCAGTACTTC
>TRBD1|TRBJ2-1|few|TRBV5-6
CASSTRTGSYNEQFF
TGTGCCAGCAGCACTCGGACAGGGTCTTACAATGAGCAGTTCTTC
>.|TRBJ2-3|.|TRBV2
CASSEFDSSTDTQYF
TGTGCCAGCAGTGAATTTGACTCGAGCACAGATACGCAGTATTTT
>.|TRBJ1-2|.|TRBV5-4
CASSLDSDGYTF
TGTGCCAGCAGCTTGGATTCCGATGGCTACACCTTC
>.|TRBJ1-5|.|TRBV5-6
CASSSRRENNQPQHF
TGTGCCAGCAGCTCCCGACGGGAAAATAATCAGCCCCAGCATTTT
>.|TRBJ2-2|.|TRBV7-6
CASKDSPSLTNTGELFF
TGTGCCAGCAAGGACTCTCCTTCGCTAACGAACACCGGGGAGCTGTTTTTT
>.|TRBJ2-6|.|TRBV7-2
CASSLGGLGANVLTF
TGTGCCAGCAGCTTAGGGGGCTTGGGGGCCAACGTCCTGACTTTC
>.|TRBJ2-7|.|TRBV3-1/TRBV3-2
CASSQAGSSGREQYF
TGTGCCAGCAGCCAAGCCGGCTCCAGCGGTAGGGAGCAGTACTTC
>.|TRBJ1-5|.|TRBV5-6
CASSLSGGASNQPQHF
TGTGCCAGCAGCTTATCGGGAGGAGCTAGCAATCAGCCCCAGCATTTT
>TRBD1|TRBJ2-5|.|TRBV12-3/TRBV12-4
CASRGGQGAQYF
TGTGCCAGCAGGGGAGGACAGGGCGCCCAGTACTTC
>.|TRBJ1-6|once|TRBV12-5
CASGTKGALHF
TGTGCTAGTGGTACGAAGGGGGCCCTCCACTTT
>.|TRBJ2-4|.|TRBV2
CASTLGGVAKNIQYF
TGTGCCAGCACTTTAGGAGGGGTAGCCAAAAACATTCAGTACTTC
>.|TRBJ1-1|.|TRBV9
CASSVALGSQNTEAFF
TGTGCCAGCAGCGTAGCTCTGGGGAGTCAGAACACTGAAGCTTTCTTT
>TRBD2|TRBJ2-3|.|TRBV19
CASSRLAGGIGTDTQYF
TGTGCCAGTAGTAGACTAGCGGGGGGGATTGGCACAGATACGCAGTATTTT
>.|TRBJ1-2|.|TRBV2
CASSGEESHGYTF
TGTGCCAGCAGTGGGGAGGAATCCCATGGCTACACCTTC
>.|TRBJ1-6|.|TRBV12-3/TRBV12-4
CASSRRAGPPLHF
TGTGCCAGCAGTCGGCGAGCGGGGCCACCCCTCCACTTT
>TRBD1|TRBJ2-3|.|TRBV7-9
CASSTEGQGVAADTQYF
TGTGCCAGCAGCACCGAGGGACAGGGGGTTGCTGCAGATACGCAGTATTTT
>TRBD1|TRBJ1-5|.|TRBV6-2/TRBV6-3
CASSGQGARQPQHF
TGTGCCAGCAGCGGACAGGGGGCCCGTCAGCCCCAGCATTTT
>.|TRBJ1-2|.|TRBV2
CASRRTPDGYTF
TGTGCCAGCAGGAGGACTCCAGATGGCTACACCTTC
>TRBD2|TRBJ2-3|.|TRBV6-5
CASRLAGFRDTQYF
TGTGCCAGCAGGTTAGCGGGCTTTAGAGATACGCAGTATTTT
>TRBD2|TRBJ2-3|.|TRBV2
CASIREVAGPITDTQYF
TGTGCCAGCATACGGGAGGTAGCGGGGCCCATAACAGATACGCAGTATTTT
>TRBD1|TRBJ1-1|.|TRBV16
CASSPRTGGNTEAFF
TGTGCCAGCAGCCCCAGGACAGGGGGGAACACTGAAGCTTTCTTT
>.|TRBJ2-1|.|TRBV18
CASSPKGSSYNEQFF
TGTGCCAGCTCCCCCAAGGGGTCGTCCTACAATGAGCAGTTCTTC
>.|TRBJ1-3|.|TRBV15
CATSVSLTLFEDTIYF
TGTGCCACCAGCGTTTCCTTGACTCTCTTTGAGGACACCATATATTTT
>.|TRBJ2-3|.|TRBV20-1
CSARSGDTQYF
TGCAGTGCTAGATCCGGAGATACGCAGTATTTT
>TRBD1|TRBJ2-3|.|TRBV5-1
CASSSEPTGSYTDTQYF
TGCGCCAGCAGCTCTGAACCGACAGGGTCGTACACAGATACGCAGTATTTT
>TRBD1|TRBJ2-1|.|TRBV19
CASSIGTGRNEQFF
TGTGCCAGTAGTATTGGGACAGGGAGGAATGAGCAGTTCTTC
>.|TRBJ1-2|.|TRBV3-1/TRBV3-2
CASSQARVGGYTF
TGTGCCAGCAGCCAAGCCAGGGTTGGTGGCTACACCTTC
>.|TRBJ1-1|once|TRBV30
CAWSSGGTEAFF
TGTGCCTGGAGTTCGGGGGGCACTGAAGCTTTCTTT
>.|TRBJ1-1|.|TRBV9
CASSVDMNTEAFF
TGTGCCAGCAGCGTAGACATGAACACTGAAGCTTTCTTT
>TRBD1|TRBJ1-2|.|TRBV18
CASSPDRGRNYGYTF
TGTGCCAGCTCACCTGACAGGGGCCGTAACTATGGCTACACCTTC
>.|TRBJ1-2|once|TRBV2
CASSVSTGHTF
TGTGCCAGCAGTGTAAGCACAGGCCACACCTTC
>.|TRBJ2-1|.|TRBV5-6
CASSLRGGSYNEQFF
TGTGCCAGCAGCTTGAGAGGGGGCTCCTACAATGAGCAGTTCTTC
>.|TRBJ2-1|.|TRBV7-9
CASSSYAGNYNEQFF
TGTGCCAGCAGCTCCTACGCGGGGAACTACAATGAGCAGTTCTTC
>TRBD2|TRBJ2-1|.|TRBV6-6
CASSYSRGGLGEQFF
TGTGCCAGCAGTTATTCCCGGGGGGGCCTGGGTGAGCAGTTCTTC